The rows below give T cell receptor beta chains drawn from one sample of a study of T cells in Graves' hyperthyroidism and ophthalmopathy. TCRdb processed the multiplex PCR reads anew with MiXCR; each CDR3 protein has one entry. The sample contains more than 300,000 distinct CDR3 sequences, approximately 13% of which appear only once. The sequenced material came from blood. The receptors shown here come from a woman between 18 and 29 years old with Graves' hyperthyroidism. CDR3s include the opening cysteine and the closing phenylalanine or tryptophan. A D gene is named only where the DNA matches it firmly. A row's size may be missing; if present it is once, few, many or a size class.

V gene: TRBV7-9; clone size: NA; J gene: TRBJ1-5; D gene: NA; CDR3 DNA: TGTGCCAGCAGCTTAGGAGACGGCAATCAGCCCCAGCATTTT; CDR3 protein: CASSLGDGNQPQHF
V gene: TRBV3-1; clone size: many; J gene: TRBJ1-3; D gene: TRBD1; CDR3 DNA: TGTGCCAGCAGCCCAAACCACCAGTCCGGGACAGGGGCCGGAAACACCATATATTTT; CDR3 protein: CASSPNHQSGTGAGNTIYF
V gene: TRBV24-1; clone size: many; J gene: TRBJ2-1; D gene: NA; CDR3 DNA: TGTGCCACTAAGGATTTCCACAATGAGCAGTTCTTC; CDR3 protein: CATKDFHNEQFF
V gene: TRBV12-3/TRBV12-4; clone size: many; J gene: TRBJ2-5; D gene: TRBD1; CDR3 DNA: TGTGCCAGCAGTTTAGACCCCTTTGATGCAGGGGGCCTGAAGACCCAGTACTTC; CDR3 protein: CASSLDPFDAGGLKTQYF
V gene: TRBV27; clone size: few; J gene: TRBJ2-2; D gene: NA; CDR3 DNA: TGTGCCAGCAGTTTACCCTACGCCGGGGAGCTGTTTTTT; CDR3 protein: CASSLPYAGELFF
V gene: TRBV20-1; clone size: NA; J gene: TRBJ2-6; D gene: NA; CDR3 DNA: TGCAGTGCAGCCGGGGGACGCTCTGGGGCCAACGTCCTGACTTTC; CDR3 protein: CSAAGGRSGANVLTF
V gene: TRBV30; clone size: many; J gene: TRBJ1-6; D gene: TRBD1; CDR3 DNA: TGTGCCTGGAGTGCCGGGACAGGGGACCTGCTCCACCACTTT; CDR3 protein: CAWSAGTGDLLHHF
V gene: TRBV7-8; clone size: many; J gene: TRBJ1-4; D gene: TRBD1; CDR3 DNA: TGTGCCAGCAGCCCCGGGACAGGAGGCGAAAAACTGTTTTTT; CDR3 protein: CASSPGTGGEKLFF
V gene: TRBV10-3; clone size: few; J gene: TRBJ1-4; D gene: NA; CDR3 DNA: TGTGCCATCAGCAGGGGTACGGGGGAAGAAAAACTGTTTTTT; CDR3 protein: CAISRGTGEEKLFF
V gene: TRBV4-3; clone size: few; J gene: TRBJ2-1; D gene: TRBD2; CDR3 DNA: TGCGCCAGCAGCTTTGGACTAGCGGGAGGGTACGTCAATGAGCAGTTCTTC; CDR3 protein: CASSFGLAGGYVNEQFF
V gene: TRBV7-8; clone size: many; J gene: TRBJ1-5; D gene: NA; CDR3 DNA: TGTGCCAGCAGCTTAGCGCGGGGGCCTGTCGGGGCTCAGCCCCAGCATTTT; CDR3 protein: CASSLARGPVGAQPQHF
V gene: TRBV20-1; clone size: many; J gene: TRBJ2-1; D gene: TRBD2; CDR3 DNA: TGCAGTGCTAGGCCGAGGGCAGCGGGAGGGTGGGATGAGCAGTTCTTC; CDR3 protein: CSARPRAAGGWDEQFF
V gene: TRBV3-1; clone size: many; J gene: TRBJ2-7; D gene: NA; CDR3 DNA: TGTGCCAGCAGCCACAAGGGGCTCGAGCAGTACTTC; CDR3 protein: CASSHKGLEQYF
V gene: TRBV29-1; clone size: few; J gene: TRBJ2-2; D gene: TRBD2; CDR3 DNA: TGCAGCGGCCGCGCCTCAGCGGGAAGCACCGGGGAGCTGTTTTTT; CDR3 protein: CSGRASAGSTGELFF
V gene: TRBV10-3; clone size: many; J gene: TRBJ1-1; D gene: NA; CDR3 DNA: TGTGCCATCTGGGACGGGACTGAAGCTTTCTTT; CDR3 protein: CAIWDGTEAFF
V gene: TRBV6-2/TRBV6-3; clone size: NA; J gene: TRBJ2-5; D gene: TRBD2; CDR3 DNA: TGTGCCAGCAGTTACTCGATACTAGCGGGGGAAGAGACCCAGTACTTC; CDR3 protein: CASSYSILAGEETQYF
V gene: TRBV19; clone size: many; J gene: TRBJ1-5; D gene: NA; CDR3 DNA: TGTGCCAGTAGTAAAGGACGGAATAGCAATCAGCCCCAGCATTTT; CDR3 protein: CASSKGRNSNQPQHF
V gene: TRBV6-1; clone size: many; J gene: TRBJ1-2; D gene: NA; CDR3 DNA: TGTGCCAGCAGTACTCTACCCCCCTGGGATGGCTACACCTTC; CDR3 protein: CASSTLPPWDGYTF
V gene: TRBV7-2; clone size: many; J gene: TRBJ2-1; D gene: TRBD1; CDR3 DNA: TGTGCCAGCGGACTCCAGACAGGGGGTTGGTATGAGCAGTTCTTC; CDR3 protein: CASGLQTGGWYEQFF
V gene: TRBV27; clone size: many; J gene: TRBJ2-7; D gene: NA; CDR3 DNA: TGTGCCAGCGCCCAGAGGGGCCACTCCTACGAGCAGTACTTC; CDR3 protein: CASAQRGHSYEQYF
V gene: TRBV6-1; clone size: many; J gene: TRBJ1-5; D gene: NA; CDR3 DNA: TGTGCCAGCAGATGGGCAGACAATCAGCCCCAGCATTTT; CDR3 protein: CASRWADNQPQHF
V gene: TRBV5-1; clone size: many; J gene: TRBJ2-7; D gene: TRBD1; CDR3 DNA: TGTGCCAGCAGTTTGGGGGACAGCTCCTACGAGCAGTACTTC; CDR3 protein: CASSLGDSSYEQYF
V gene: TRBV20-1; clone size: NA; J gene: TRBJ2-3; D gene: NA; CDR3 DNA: TGCAGTGCTAGAGCGGGTGGGGGCATCAATACGCAGTATTTT; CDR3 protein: CSARAGGGINTQYF
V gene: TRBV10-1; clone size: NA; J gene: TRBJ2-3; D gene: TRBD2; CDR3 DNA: TGCGCCAGCAGCGGGGAGGCTAGCGGGGTCACAGATACGCAGTATTTT; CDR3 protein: CASSGEASGVTDTQYF
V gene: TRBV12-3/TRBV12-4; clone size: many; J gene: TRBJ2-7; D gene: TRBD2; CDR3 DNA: TGTGCCAGCAGTACCAAACTAGCGGGCCTCTCCTACGAGCAGTACTTC; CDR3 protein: CASSTKLAGLSYEQYF
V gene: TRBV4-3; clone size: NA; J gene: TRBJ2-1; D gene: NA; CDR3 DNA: TGCGCCAGCAGCCAAGAGGCGGAGGTTTTCTACAATGAGCAGTTCTTC; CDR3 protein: CASSQEAEVFYNEQFF
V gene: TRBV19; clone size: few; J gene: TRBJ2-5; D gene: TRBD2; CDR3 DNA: TGTGCCAGTAGTACTGGGGGCCTAGCGGGTACCGAGACCCAGTACTTC; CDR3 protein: CASSTGGLAGTETQYF
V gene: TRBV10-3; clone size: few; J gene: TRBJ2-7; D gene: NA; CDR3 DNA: TGTGCCATCAGTGAGGGGACGGGTACGATCGAGCAGTACTTC; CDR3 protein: CAISEGTGTIEQYF